A single T cell receptor beta chain is shown here with its context. The antigen is undetermined. The CDR3 loop spans 14 amino acids. The germline gives CDR1 SEHNR, CDR2 FQNEAQ (reference sequence). V was shortened by 1 base and J by 5 bases, with 12 bases between the two germline ends. This specimen belongs to a study of T-cell memory formation after mild COVID-19. About the study: The two donors had largely donor-specific TCR clusters.

Study-level points and caveats: Largely, contracting CD4+ clones fell within CM and EM, and contracting CD8+ clones within EMRA. The study detected some responding clones in pre-infection memory, suggesting cross-reactive memory joined.

UMIs and sample barcodes were carried by the TCR alpha and TCR beta cDNA libraries that 5'RACE produced using constant-segment primers. TCRdb re-derived calls from the 5' RACE reads in MiXCR, one entry per CDR3 protein. The data contain 350,000 to 450,000 distinct CDR3 sequences, 20% of them seen just once; the ten biggest clones take up approximately 8.4%. The material sequenced was PBMCs or a T cell subset sorted from them (not recorded which). The sequence derives from an adult woman who had mild COVID-19 (a few samples of this study predate the infection). Cell type and time point are not known. The chain employs TRBV7-9 and TRBJ2-7, with a possible D match to TRBD2 (5 bases). The CDR3 loop reads CASSLGGSPHEQYF. The CDR3 DNA follows: TGTGCCAGCAGCTTAGGAGGGAGTCCCCACGAGCAGTACTTC.